The text below deals with one T cell receptor (beta chain). Ten or more counts support this clone. Its specific antigen is unknown. No quality values exist for individual bases; no much larger clone is one base distant. The data derive from a study of shared clonotypes between healthy human individuals (dated by TCRdb to the early 2020s). About the study as a whole: The cohort comprised a couple of women and a few men aged 18 to 49 years. For each donor, three plates each were used for CD4 naive and CD4 memory, two plates were used for CD8 naive, and one plate was used for CD8 memory. Blood TCR repertoires of four to six healthy adults were deeply sequenced to estimate repertoire size and the extent of clonotype sharing between individuals. To increase sequencing depth and limit assay-specific biases, TCR repertoire library preparation and sequencing were carried out by different laboratories using diverse techniques. Per donor, leukapheresis produced somewhere between about 0.9 and 9.5 billion PBMCs.

Study-level results and caveats: Compared with non-shared clonotypes, the clonotypes found in all four sorted-subset donors had higher generation probabilities. Rarefaction of sorted-subset datasets indicated incomplete sequencing despite the large sequencing depth. Naive subsets generally had larger estimated clonotype richness than memory subsets. Around 5% of naive CD4, around 4% of naive CD8, 2.3% of memory CD4, and more than 0.35% of memory CD8 clonotypes were shared across a few donors. Because the study included a small number of donors, the genetic and exposure-history diversity represented was limited. Sampling was restricted to blood, and TCR repertoires in tissue are likely to differ from TCR repertoires in blood. Pairwise subsampling led to the expectation that sequencing depth would affect the degree of clonotype sharing among donors.

TCR CDR3 regions were amplified from genomic DNA by multiplex PCR using the deep immunoSEQ assay. Extracted genomic DNA from each cell subset was distributed evenly across all wells of several immunoSEQ 96-well plates, and each plate was treated as a replicate. For sorted subsets, around 0.2 ug of genomic DNA, equivalent to 25,000 to 30,000 T cell genomes, went into each replicate PCR. Purified libraries were quantified with a Qubit 3.0 fluorometer, sized on a Bioanalyzer 2100, and re-quantified with the KAPA Library Quantification kit. A separate single-read 150-cycle Illumina NextSeq 550 flow cell was used to sequence each immunoSEQ 96-well plate. Per the source publication's procedure: Because the immunoSEQ output held only junctional sequences and lacked quality scores, the filtering could not match the filtering applied to full-length reads. To assign V/J genes and CDR3, sequences were annotated using PyIR, a Python wrapper for IgBLAST v1.9, with IMGT germline references. Reads with weak V/J assignments (E-value above 1e-6), missing CDR3, stop codons, out-of-frame junctions, or ambiguous translated residues were removed. V3J clonotypes were defined as sequences sharing an identical inferred V gene, J gene, and CDR3 amino acid sequence. Percentage overlap between repertoires was calculated by dividing the number of shared unique clonotypes by the size of the smaller repertoire. Three approaches were used to assess repertoire richness: RTK rarefaction, the Chao1 estimator, and Recon v2.1 estimates of unobserved clonotypes. For all TCRbeta clonotypes obtained by the gDNA method from a few donors, generation probabilities were computed with OLGA. The source is immuneACCESS, and TCRdb retained only in-frame sequences with V and J called. Part of the clones is not carried over; for the studies checked, unresolved V genes explain less than half of this, and the remainder is unexplained. That table supplies the V and J calls and clone size; D and trimming were determined from the DNA. The sample records around 700,000 clones, 60% to 75% of which are singletons. Together, the top ten hold about 1.8% of the sample.

The donors were healthy, HIV-negative adults with no recently reported acute infections or vaccinations. Every donor was a Caucasian adult residing in Nashville, Tennessee, USA. Magnetic negative selection was used to enrich CD4+ T cells, after which naive cells were positively selected on CD45RA and the negative fraction became the memory subset. Blood was collected by leukapheresis, and PBMCs were isolated by Ficoll-Histopaque density gradient centrifugation and then cryopreserved in liquid nitrogen vapor phase. Analytical flow cytometry was used to check the purity and quantity of every magnetically sorted T cell population. Genomic DNA was isolated from each sorted fraction and quantified by UV absorbance on a Nanodrop 2000c. Between the V and J ends, shortened by 4 bases and 1 base respectively, the junction contains 10 bases. From the cysteine up to the phenylalanine, the CDR3 has a length of 15 residues. Left in the record is the CDR3 DNA by itself, 45 bases read in frame from the first base. As encoded in the germline V gene (reference sequence), CDR1 is LNHNV while CDR2 is YYDKDF.

Sequenced sample: memory CD4+ T cells sorted from blood. The meaning of the sample's cell subset or site label: CD45RA-negative fraction. This receptor chain uses TRBV15 and TRBJ1-4, with no confident D gene call. The TCR was taken from a woman aged 25-40 years in good health. CDR3 loop: CATSNRPRTNEKLFF. The sequence in DNA is TGTGCCACCAGCAATCGACCGAGAACTAATGAAAAACTGTTTTTT. Where the CDR3 stops, the reference TRBV15 and TRBJ1-4 genes take over; the full variable domain is DAMVIQNPRYQVTQFGKPVTLSCSQTLNHNVMYWYQQKSSQAPKLLFHYYDKDFNNEADTPDNFQSRRPNTSFCFLDIRSPGLGDTAMYLCATSNRPRTNEKLFFGSGTQLSVL.